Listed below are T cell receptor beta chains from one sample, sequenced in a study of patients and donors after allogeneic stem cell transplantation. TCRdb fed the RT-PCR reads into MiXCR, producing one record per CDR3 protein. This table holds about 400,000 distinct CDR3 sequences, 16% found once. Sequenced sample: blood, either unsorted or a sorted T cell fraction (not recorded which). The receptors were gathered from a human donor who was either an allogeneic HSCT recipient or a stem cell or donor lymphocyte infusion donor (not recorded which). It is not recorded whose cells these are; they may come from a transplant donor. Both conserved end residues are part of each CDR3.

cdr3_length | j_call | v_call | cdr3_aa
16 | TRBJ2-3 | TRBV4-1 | CASSQILAGGTDTQYF
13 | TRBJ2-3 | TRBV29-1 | CSVWDSEADTQYF
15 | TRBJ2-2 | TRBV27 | CASSSDIRGTGELFF
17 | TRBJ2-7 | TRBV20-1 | CSARDARHRGPANEQYF
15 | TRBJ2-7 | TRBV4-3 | CASSQTSGGPIEQYF
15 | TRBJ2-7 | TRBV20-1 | CSARDPRRGPNEQYF
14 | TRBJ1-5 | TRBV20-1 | CSAPTGAGNQPQHF
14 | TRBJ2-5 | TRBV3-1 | CASSQGIQKETQYF
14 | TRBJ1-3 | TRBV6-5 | CASSYGGQGNTIYF
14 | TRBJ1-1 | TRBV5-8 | CASSWGQVNTEAFF
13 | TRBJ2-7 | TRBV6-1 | CASYPQAGDEQYF
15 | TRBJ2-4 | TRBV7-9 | CASSRGQGGLNIQYF
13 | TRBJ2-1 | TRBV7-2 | CASSSSPVHEQFF
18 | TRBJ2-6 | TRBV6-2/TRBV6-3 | CASSLPTGTGSGANVLTF
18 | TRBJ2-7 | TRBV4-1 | CASSQERGVADTSYEQYF
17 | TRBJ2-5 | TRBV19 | CASSIDRGGEYQETQYF
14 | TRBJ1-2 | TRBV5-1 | CASSRGRDGYGYTF
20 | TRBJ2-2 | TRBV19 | CASTSFRDQQAGGNTGELFF
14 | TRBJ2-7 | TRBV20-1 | CSARMGTGGYEQYF
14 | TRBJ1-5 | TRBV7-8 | CASSLDASNQPQHF
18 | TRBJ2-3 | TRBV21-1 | CASSKERASGGPTDTQYF
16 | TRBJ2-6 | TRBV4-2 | CASSPPIRAGANVLTF
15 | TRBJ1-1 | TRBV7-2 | CASRSRGAGYTEAFF
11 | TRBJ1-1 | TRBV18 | CASSFGVEAFF
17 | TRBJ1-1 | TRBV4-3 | CASSQEISPGVNTEAFF
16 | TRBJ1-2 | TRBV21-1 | CASSKGAGAVSYGYTF
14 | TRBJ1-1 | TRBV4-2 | CASSQGGGLTEAFF
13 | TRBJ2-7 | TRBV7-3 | CASSPDSVYEQYF
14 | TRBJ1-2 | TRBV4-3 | CASSPLDRGGGYTF
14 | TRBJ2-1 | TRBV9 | CASSGHRRSNEQFF
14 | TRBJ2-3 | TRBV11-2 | CASSLVGAADTQYF
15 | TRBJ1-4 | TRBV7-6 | CASSPHRDGYEKLFF
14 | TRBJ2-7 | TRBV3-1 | CASSRYRTGDEQYF
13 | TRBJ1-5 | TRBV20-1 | CSASTGRNQYQHF
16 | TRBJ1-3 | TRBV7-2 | CASTRSIGLSGNTIYF
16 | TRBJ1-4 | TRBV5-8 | CASSLGQTPTNEKLFF
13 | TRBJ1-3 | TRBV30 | CAWSGKLGNTIYF
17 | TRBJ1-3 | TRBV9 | CASSVLGQALTGNTIYF
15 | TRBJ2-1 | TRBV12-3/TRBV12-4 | CASSLRQLRSNEQFF
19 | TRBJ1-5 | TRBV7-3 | CASSCKGGAGRVGNQPQHF
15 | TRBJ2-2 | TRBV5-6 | CASSFRGAYTGELFF
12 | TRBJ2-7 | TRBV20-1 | CSAGLWREEQYF
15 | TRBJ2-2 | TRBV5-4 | CASRPRTENTGELFF
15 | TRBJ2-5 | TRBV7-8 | CASTGGVYREETQYF
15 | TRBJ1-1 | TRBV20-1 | CSANRAHRVGTEAFF
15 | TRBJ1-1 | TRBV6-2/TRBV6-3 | CASNPTGKGNTEAFF
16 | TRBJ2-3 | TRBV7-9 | CASSSPGLEALRTQYF
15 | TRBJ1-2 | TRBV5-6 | CASSMPGQGASGYTF
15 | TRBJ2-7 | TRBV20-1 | CSAGVWGRGSYEQYF
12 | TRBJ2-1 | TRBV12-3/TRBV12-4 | CASSLADNEQFF
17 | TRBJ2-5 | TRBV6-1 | CASSEAPRGTEQETQYF
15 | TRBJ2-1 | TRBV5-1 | CASSLSGHTSNEQFF
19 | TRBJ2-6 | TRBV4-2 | CASSPLVPGQGSGANVLTF